This entry lists 25 T cell receptor beta chains sequenced from one sample in a study of blood T cells in healthy people across ages. A J-beta primer mix and a sample-barcoded 5' primer were used in a second PCR of roughly 6 to 11 cycles. Using its own MiXCR run on the 5' RACE reads, TCRdb lists one record per CDR3 protein. This sample has about 1.1 million distinct CDR3 sequences; about two fifths occur once, and the top ten carry 10% to 15%. The sequenced material came from blood. Receptors were obtained from a young man in good health.

J is TRBJ2-7 and V is TRBV2; 7 bases agree with TRBD1. The better agreement between TRBJ2-4 and the DNA end casts doubt on the J call. This CDR3 comprises 13 residues. Germline CDR1 is SNHLY and CDR2 is FYNNEI. CDR3 coding DNA: TGTGCCAGCAAGGAAGACAGGGATGGCATTCAGTACTTC. Its translation is CASKEDRDGIQYF.

This clonotype was found a few times. This chain links TRBV6-5 with TRBJ1-1; tentatively, D is TRBD1 (6 bases). This CDR3 is built from 15 residues. V lost 4 bases to trimming and J lost 1 base, with 13 bases between them. The germline V gene has CDR1 MNHEY and CDR2 SVGAGI. This CDR3 reads CASSSPTGKNTEAFF. The CDR3 nucleotides are TGTGCCAGCAGTTCCCCGACAGGAAAGAACACTGAAGCTTTCTTT.

V is TRBV30 and J is TRBJ2-2; D not certain. V shed 4 bases and J shed 6 bases, with 9 bases lying between them. Germline-derived CDR1 and CDR2 are GTSNPN and SVGIG (reference sequence). The CDR3 covers 12 residues. The CDR3 sequence is CAWTWAAGELFF. CDR3 in DNA: TGTGCCTGGACTTGGGCGGCCGGGGAGCTGTTTTTT.

The table lists this clonotype with a few counts. The chain links TRBV13 to TRBJ1-5; 9 bases agree with TRBD1. Germline V lookup: CDR1 PRHDT, CDR2 FYEKMQ (reference sequence). Losses at the gene ends were 4 bases for V and 0 bases for J; bases not matched to a gene: 4. The CDR3 runs 16 residues. The CDR3 spells CASSSQGAGSNQPQHF. CDR3 DNA sequence: TGTGCCAGCAGCTCACAGGGGGCTGGTAGCAATCAGCCCCAGCATTTT.

V and J are TRBV12-3 or TRBV12-4 and TRBJ1-4; no firm D call. The CDR3 loop spans 17 amino acids. The V end lost 5 bases, the J end lost 0 bases, and 16 bases lay between the germline ends. The CDR3 nucleotides are TGTGCCAGCAGTCTCGGACTGGGAGGCGCAACTAATGAAAAACTGTTTTTT. It yields the protein CASSLGLGGATNEKLFF.

This clonotype was seen a handful of times. The chain couples TRBV10-3 to TRBJ2-3, with TRBD2 matching over 12 bases. With 3 bases clipped from V and 0 bases from J, the junction kept 19 bases outside the gene matches. CDR1 and CDR2 from the germline V gene are ENHRY and SYGVKD. CDR3 length: 22 residues. The CDR3 protein is CAISDPGLAGKFQYTSTDTQYF. The CDR3 region has the DNA TGTGCCATCAGTGATCCCGGACTAGCGGGGAAATTCCAATACACAAGCACAGATACGCAGTATTTT.

In this sample, this clonotype turned up a few times. This chain uses TRBV15 with TRBJ2-1; TRBD1 or TRBD2 may be the D gene (5 bases each). V shed 5 bases and J shed 6 bases, with 14 bases lying between them. The CDR3 length is 14 residues. Per germline, CDR1 LNHNV and CDR2 YYDKDF (reference sequence). CDR3 coding DNA: TGTGCCACCAGCGGTGTCGGGACGCCCAATGAGCAGTTCTTC. This gives the protein CATSGVGTPNEQFF.

The DNA of the CDR3 is TGCGCCAGCAGCCAAGCCCTACAGGGTAACACTGAAGCTTTCTTT. It is translated as CASSQALQGNTEAFF. The rearrangement links TRBV4-1 to TRBJ1-1, with a possible D match to TRBD1 (6 bases). This CDR3 contains 15 residues. Germline V gene sequence: CDR1 MGHRA, CDR2 YSYEKL. Trimming left V 1 base short and J 2 bases short, with 11 bases between.

This clonotype came up once. This chain uses TRBV29-1 with TRBJ2-2, with TRBD1 as a possible D gene (5 bases). The V gene lost 5 bases and the J gene lost 7 bases, with 11 bases spanning the gap. Germline lookup yields CDR1 SQVTM and CDR2 ANQGSEA. The CDR3 is made up of 12 amino acids. The CDR3 DNA follows: TGCAGCGTTTCACAGGCGTTCGGGGAGCTGTTTTTT. Translated, it gives CSVSQAFGELFF.

This clonotype was detected a few times. This chain uses TRBV9 with TRBJ1-5; possible D gene TRBD1, 5 bases. This CDR3 has 15 amino acids. V was clipped by 0 bases and J by 6 bases, with 13 bases between them. Germline values: CDR1 SGDLS, CDR2 YYNGEE. This CDR3 reads CASSVDGRAGQPQHF. For the CDR3, the DNA is TGTGCCAGCAGCGTAGATGGCAGGGCAGGTCAGCCCCAGCATTTT.

The chain joins TRBV7-2 to TRBJ1-3; D is uncertain. V shed 7 bases and J shed 6 bases, with 10 bases lying between them. CDR1 is SGHTA, CDR2 FQGNSA, per germline. The CDR3 has 12 residues. In DNA, the CDR3 is TGTGCCAGCACCATTCAGGAAAACACCATATATTTT. This translates into CASTIQENTIYF. The variable domain in full, completed from reference TRBV7-2 and TRBJ1-3, reads GAGVSQSPSNKVTEKGKDVELRCDPISGHTALYWYRQSLGQGLEFLIYFQGNSAPDKSGLPSDRFSAERTGGSVSTLTIQRTQQEDSAVYLCASTIQENTIYFGEGSWLTVV.

The gene calls are TRBV6-6 and TRBJ2-2, with D possibly TRBD1 on 5 matching bases. Trimming left V 5 bases short and J 7 bases short, with 11 bases between. The CDR3 totals 13 residues. The V gene's germline CDR1 is MNHNY and CDR2 SVGAGI (reference sequence). CDR3 sequence reads: CASSPQGFGELFF. The CDR3 DNA reads TGTGCCAGCAGTCCCCAGGGTTTCGGGGAGCTGTTTTTT.

J is TRBJ1-6 and V is TRBV9, with D possibly matching TRBD1 (6 bases). CDR1 and CDR2 (germline): SGDLS, YYNGEE. This CDR3 has 14 amino acids. The V end was cut by 1 base, the J end by 10 bases, with 12 bases between. CDR3 loop: CASSVSDSNSPLHF. The CDR3, as DNA: TGTGCCAGCAGCGTATCGGACAGTAACTCACCCCTCCACTTT.

The chain joins TRBV27 to TRBJ1-5, with D perhaps TRBD1 (5 bases). Germline CDR1 and CDR2: MNHEY and SMNVEV (reference sequence). The CDR3 covers 16 residues. Trimming removed 3 bases from V and 3 bases from J, with 15 bases in between. For the CDR3, the DNA is TGTGCCAGCAGTTTCGGTGGGAGGGGCTCCAATCAGCCCCAGCATTTT. This codes for CASSFGGRGSNQPQHF.

The chain combines TRBV3-1 with TRBJ1-5, with TRBD1 as a possible D gene (5 bases). V shed 0 bases and J shed 9 bases, with 12 bases lying between them. The germline V gene encodes CDR1 LGHDT and CDR2 YNNKEL (reference sequence). The length of the CDR3 is 14 residues. The CDR3 is CASSQDKGLSPQHF. The CDR3, as DNA: TGTGCCAGCAGCCAAGATAAGGGGCTGTCGCCCCAGCATTTT.

V gene TRBV12-3 or TRBV12-4 combines with J gene TRBJ1-5; D call uncertain. The V and J ends lost 4 bases and 1 base respectively, with 11 bases between them. The CDR3 has 15 residues. DNA of the CDR3: TGTGCCAGCAGTTCCCAGGACGGGAGCAATCAGCCCCAGCATTTT. As protein: CASSSQDGSNQPQHF.

This clonotype was seen a few times. V is TRBV29-1 and J is TRBJ2-2; 8 bases align to TRBD1. The CDR3 is 12 amino acids. V shed 6 bases and J 7 bases; nucleotides not matched to a gene: 4. Germline-derived CDR1 and CDR2 are SQVTM and ANQGSEA. CDR3 amino acids: CSVGQGGGELFF. The DNA for the CDR3 is TGCAGCGTCGGACAGGGCGGCGGGGAGCTGTTTTTT.

This chain connects TRBV9 to TRBJ2-1; TRBD2 matches 8 bases. Germline CDR1 reads SGDLS; CDR2 reads YYNGEE. V shed 4 bases, J shed 1 base, and the junction held 7 bases outside the gene matches. This CDR3 contains 16 residues. In DNA form, the CDR3 reads TGTGCCAGCAGCCCGCCGACTAGCGCATCCTACAATGAGCAGTTCTTC. Translated: CASSPPTSASYNEQFF.

Only a few counts were recorded for this clonotype. The J gene is TRBJ2-5, the V gene TRBV5-4, with 7 bases that match TRBD1. The germline CDR1 and CDR2 sequences are SGHNT and YYREEE (reference sequence). V shed 1 base, J shed 2 bases, and the junction held 5 bases outside the gene matches. The CDR3 totals 15 residues. The CDR3 bases are TGTGCCAGCAGCTTGCTGGGACAGATGCAAGAGACCCAGTACTTC. Translation: CASSLLGQMQETQYF. The full variable domain, its missing parts supplied by reference TRBV5-4 and TRBJ2-5, is ETGVTQSPTHLIKTRGQQVTLRCSSQSGHNTVSWYQQALGQGPQFIFQYYREEENGRGNFPPRFSGLQFPNYSSELNVNALELDDSALYLCASSLLGQMQETQYFGPGTRLLVL.

V gene TRBV2 combines with J gene TRBJ1-5; TRBD1 is a possible D gene (5 bases). The germline gives CDR1 SNHLY, CDR2 FYNNEI. The V end was cut by 8 bases, the J end by 3 bases, with 11 bases between. This CDR3 is 13 amino acids long. CDR3 sequence (DNA): TGTGCCAGCTCGGACACGCACAATCAGCCCCAGCATTTT. As protein: CASSDTHNQPQHF.

A word on this clonotype: A single base separates this from a much larger clone, so it may be a read error. The CDR3 DNA sequence: TGCAGTGCCCCACAGGGGGACTTAAACTATGGCTACACCTTC. Protein: CSAPQGDLNYGYTF. The chain carries TRBV20-1 and TRBJ1-2; TRBD1 aligns across 8 bases. This CDR3 comprises 14 residues. Germline V gives CDR1 DFQATT, CDR2 SNEGSKA (reference sequence). V trimming: 6 bases; J trimming: 2 bases; junction bases outside the gene matches: 8.

This chain links TRBV6-1 with TRBJ2-4; D is perhaps TRBD2 (5 bases). Germline V gene data show CDR1 as MNHNS and CDR2 as SASEGT. V was shortened by 6 bases and J by 13 bases, with 16 bases between the two germline ends. The CDR3 sequence is 12 residues long. CDR3 bases: TGTGCCAGCAGGTTCCCTCCTGGGGAGCAGTACTTC. It codes for CASRFPPGEQYF.

The rearrangement joins TRBV7-8 to TRBJ1-3; D ambiguous. Looked up from germline, CDR1 is SGHVS and CDR2 is FQNEAQ. Trimming took off 1 base at V and 0 bases at J, with 10 bases between the two ends. The CDR3 has 16 residues. Here the CDR3 reads CASSLVAVPSGNTIYF. Here the CDR3 DNA reads TGTGCCAGCAGCTTAGTGGCGGTGCCCTCTGGAAACACCATATATTTT.

There are many counts of this clonotype. The rearrangement links TRBV2 to TRBJ1-6; 10 positions agree with TRBD1. The CDR3 runs to 19 residues. With V trimmed by 7 bases and J by 6 bases, 18 bases remained unmatched. Germline CDR1 and CDR2: SNHLY and FYNNEI. The CDR3 DNA reads TGTGCCAGCACAATCAGACAGGGGGCGAGTAGTACGGGTAATTCACCCCTCCACTTT. It codes for CASTIRQGASSTGNSPLHF.

The genes are TRBV7-9 and TRBJ1-5; a weak D match, TRBD1 (5 bases). This CDR3 contains 14 residues. V was trimmed by 3 bases and J by 5 bases, leaving 11 bases between them. Germline V gene lookup returns CDR1 SEHNR and CDR2 FQNEAQ (reference sequence). This CDR3 reads CASSLGRTYQPQHF. The CDR3 DNA reads as TGTGCCAGCAGCTTGGGACGGACTTATCAGCCCCAGCATTTT. The whole variable domain, remainder taken from reference TRBV7-9 and TRBJ1-5, is DTGVSQNPRHKITKRGQNVTFRCDPISEHNRLYWYRQTLGQGPEFLTYFQNEAQLEKSRLLSDRFSAERPKGSFSTLEIQRTEQGDSAMYLCASSLGRTYQPQHFGDGTRLSIL.